These 2 T cell receptor beta chains share one sample of origin, sequenced in a study of control samples from healthy donors and cancer patients. Data came from immunoSEQ multiplex PCR; TCRdb stores just in-frame clones and leaves some out. The sample records tens of thousands of clones, 90% being singletons. Sequencing used PBMCs. These receptors were obtained from a man between 60 and 75 years old with colorectal cancer.

This chain uses TRBV6-6 with TRBJ2-2; D may be TRBD2 (6 bases). The germline V gene has CDR1 MNHNY and CDR2 SVGAGI (reference sequence). The CDR3 is made up of 16 amino acids. V lost 6 bases and J 3 bases, leaving 17 bases between the germline ends. This CDR3 reads CASSPTTGTDTGELFF. As DNA, the CDR3 is TGTGCCAGCAGCCCTACAACCGGGACTGACACCGGGGAGCTGTTTTTT.

This clone was found once. The chain carries TRBV27 and TRBJ2-4; D gene unclear. This CDR3 contains 13 residues. Germline CDR1 is MNHEY and CDR2 is SMNVEV (reference sequence). Between the trimmed V and J ends, which lost 3 bases and 9 bases, there was a span of 12 bases. The CDR3 sequence is CASSLTGLSIQYF. The CDR3 bases are TGTGCCAGCAGTTTGACCGGGCTTAGCATTCAGTACTTC.